The 21 T cell receptor beta chains presented below share a single source sample, sequenced in a study of T cells in tuberculosis. Only in-frame clones appear in the TCRdb table, and some are missing; sequencing was by immunoSEQ multiplex PCR. The table shows tens of thousands of clones, with 87% occurring only once. The time point here: new active TB diagnosis, blood taken before or within 7 days of starting treatment. The input for sequencing was PBMCs, taken at tuberculosis diagnosis. Receptor source: an adult with tuberculosis.

The count of this clone is one. This rearrangement joins TRBV28 to TRBJ1-1; 10 bases map to TRBD1. Germline V gene data show CDR1 as MDHEN and CDR2 as SYDVKM. CDR3 length equals 18 residues. The J segment lost 1 base and the V segment lost 4 bases, leaving 12 bases of the junction unmatched. The CDR3 bases are TGTGCCAGCAGTTCACGTCGCTACGGACAGGGGGGGAACACTGAAGCTTTCTTT. This sequence encodes CASSSRRYGQGGNTEAFF.

This chain connects TRBV28 to TRBJ2-7, with 11 bases fitting TRBD2. Losses at the gene ends were 5 bases for V and 2 bases for J; bases not matched to a gene: 5. The V gene's germline CDR1 is MDHEN and CDR2 SYDVKM. This CDR3 region has 15 residues. CDR3 sequence reads: CASSRRLAGTYEQYF. CDR3 in DNA: TGTGCCAGCAGTCGACGACTAGCGGGGACCTACGAGCAGTACTTC. Full variable domain (rest looked up from reference TRBV28 and TRBJ2-7): DVKVTQSSRYLVKRTGEKVFLECVQDMDHENMFWYRQDPGLGLRLIYFSYDVKMKEKGDIPEGYSVSREKKERFSLILESASTNQTSMYLCASSRRLAGTYEQYFGPGTRLTVT.

This chain joins TRBV7-2 and TRBJ2-1; 11 nucleotides align to TRBD2. The length of the CDR3 is 15 residues. V shed 6 bases, J shed 9 bases, and the junction held 10 bases outside the gene matches. CDR1 is SGHTA, CDR2 FQGNSA, per germline. CDR3 loop: CASSLGTSGGGEQFF. The DNA for the CDR3 is TGTGCCAGCAGTCTAGGGACTAGCGGAGGGGGTGAGCAGTTCTTC.

The chain joins TRBV23-1 to TRBJ1-1; the D is unclear. TRBV23-1 carries the ORF label, with uncertain function. The V gene lost 8 bases and the J gene lost 1 base, with 11 bases spanning the gap. This CDR3 is 13 amino acids long. The CDR3 DNA follows: TGCGCCAGCGGAAGATCAGGGAACACTGAAGCTTTCTTT. This encodes CASGRSGNTEAFF.

This clone was picked up one time. The V gene is TRBV18, the J gene TRBJ1-1; 7 bases match TRBD1. V shed 6 bases and J 8 bases; nucleotides not matched to a gene: 12. In germline, CDR1 is KGHSH, CDR2 LQKENI. The CDR3 consists of 14 residues. The CDR3 sequence: CASSQDPDRSEAFF. The CDR3 coding sequence is TGTGCCAGCTCGCAAGACCCGGACAGGTCGGAAGCTTTCTTT.

The V call is TRBV2, the J call TRBJ2-3, with a possible D match to TRBD2 (6 bases). CDR3 size: 16 residues. With 6 bases removed from V and 6 bases from J, the gap between germline ends came to 22 bases. Per germline, CDR1 SNHLY and CDR2 FYNNEI. The CDR3 DNA follows: TGTGCCAGCAGGGGGGGTCAGGGCCCCACATTGGATACGCAGTATTTT. Translating it yields CASRGGQGPTLDTQYF.

The CDR3 here is CASSPGRNTIYF. The DNA of the CDR3 is TGTGCCAGCTCACCAGGGCGAAACACCATATATTTT. The genes are TRBV18 and TRBJ1-3; D uncertain. With 2 bases removed from V and 5 bases from J, the gap between germline ends came to 4 bases. This CDR3 region has 12 residues. Germline V gene data show CDR1 as KGHSH and CDR2 as LQKENI.

The chain recombines TRBV10-3 with TRBJ2-7, with 16 bases aligning to TRBD2. V lost 4 bases and J lost 4; bases outside the gene matches: 16. Per the germline V gene, CDR1 is ENHRY and CDR2 is SYGVKD. The length of the CDR3 is 20 residues. This CDR3 reads CAISGRQSGLAGGPVYEQYF. The CDR3 DNA sequence: TGTGCCATCAGTGGACGTCAATCGGGACTAGCGGGAGGGCCGGTGTACGAGCAGTACTTC.

This rearrangement joins TRBV2 to TRBJ2-7; 10 nucleotides line up with TRBD1. This CDR3 is built from 14 residues. J was trimmed by 4 bases and V by 4 bases; bases with no gene match: 4. Germline V gene sequence: CDR1 SNHLY, CDR2 FYNNEI. Written as DNA, the CDR3 is TGTGCCAGCAGTGCGGGACAGGGGAAGTACGAGCAGTACTTC. Translation gives CASSAGQGKYEQYF.

V and J are TRBV11-2 and TRBJ2-1; 7 bases are a match to TRBD1. The CDR3 has 15 amino acids. V trimming: 5 bases; J trimming: 4 bases; junction bases outside the gene matches: 8. Germline V gives CDR1 SGHAT, CDR2 FQNNGV. CDR3 DNA sequence: TGTGCCAGCAGCCGACCGGGACAGAGATACAATGAGCAGTTCTTC. Its translation is CASSRPGQRYNEQFF.

This sequence joins TRBV4-1 and TRBJ2-5; possible D gene TRBD1, 6 bases. V was pared by 4 bases and J by 5 bases, with 11 bases between. Germline values: CDR1 MGHRA, CDR2 YSYEKL. The CDR3 spans 13 residues. CDR3 sequence: CASSRQGRETQYF. CDR3 DNA sequence: TGCGCCAGCAGCCGGCAGGGGCGGGAGACCCAGTACTTC.

This clone has more than one count but fewer than ten. The chain is built from TRBV6-1 and TRBJ2-7, with 7 bases lining up with TRBD2. V was pared by 7 bases and J by 0 bases, with 9 bases of the junction left unmatched. Per the germline V gene, CDR1 is MNHNS and CDR2 is SASEGT. This CDR3 is 15 amino acids long. CDR3 sequence reads: CASTQTWGGSYEQYF. CDR3 coding DNA: TGTGCCAGCACCCAAACCTGGGGGGGCTCCTACGAGCAGTACTTC.

This clone came up once. V usage is TRBV5-6 and J usage is TRBJ2-7; 9 nucleotides match TRBD1. V dropped 1 base and J dropped 5; count of bases not matched to a gene: 7. Germline CDR1 SGHDT, CDR2 YYEEEE. This CDR3 is built from 15 residues. CDR3 DNA sequence: TGTGCCAGCAGCTTGTATGGGACAGGGAGGGACGAGCAGTACTTC. Protein: CASSLYGTGRDEQYF. The entire variable domain, with the rest obtained from reference TRBV5-6 and TRBJ2-7, is as follows: DAGVTQSPTHLIKTRGQQVTLRCSPKSGHDTVSWYQQALGQGPQFIFQYYEEEERQRGNFPDRFSGHQFPNYSSELNVNALLLGDSALYLCASSLYGTGRDEQYFGPGTRLTVT.

The V gene is TRBV6-5, the J gene TRBJ1-1; D may be TRBD1 (5 bases). The germline V gene has CDR1 MNHEY and CDR2 SVGAGI. The CDR3 has 15 residues. The V gene lost 8 bases and the J gene lost 6 bases, with 22 bases spanning the gap. The CDR3 bases are TGTGCCAGCTCAAAATGGGGCCTCGCGGAAGCTGAAGCTTTCTTT. Its protein is CASSKWGLAEAEAFF.

V gene TRBV6-5 combines with J gene TRBJ1-2, with TRBD1 as a possible D gene (5 bases). This CDR3 has 14 residues. Trimming removed 3 bases at V and 5 bases at J, with 13 bases between. Germline V gene lookup returns CDR1 MNHEY and CDR2 SVGAGI. The CDR3 bases are TGTGCCAGCAGTTATAAGGGGCGTCGGTATGGCTACACCTTC. Translating gives CASSYKGRRYGYTF.

V and J are TRBV19 and TRBJ1-2; 9 bases line up with TRBD1. CDR1 and CDR2 (germline): LNHDA, SQIVND (reference sequence). CDR3 size: 17 residues. V was clipped by 4 bases and J by 6 bases; unmatched bases: 15. The CDR3 DNA follows: TGTGCCAGTAGTACCTTGGGGGGACAGGGTCGATGGAATGGCTACACCTTC. It codes for CASSTLGGQGRWNGYTF.

The chain has TRBV6-6 and TRBJ1-5; 7 bases agree with TRBD1. The CDR3 totals 13 residues. The germline V gene has CDR1 MNHNY and CDR2 SVGAGI (reference sequence). The trim removed 8 bases at V and 2 bases at J, leaving 3 bases unmatched. CDR3 nucleotide sequence: TGTGCCAGCTTAGGGGGCGGCAATCAGCCCCAGCATTTT. Translation gives CASLGGGNQPQHF.

This chain links TRBV5-6 with TRBJ2-7; 7 bases are shared with TRBD2. This CDR3 spans 15 amino acids. V was clipped by 2 bases and J by 3 bases; unmatched bases: 8. Germline V CDR1 and CDR2: SGHDT, YYEEEE. CDR3 sequence: CASSFRTSAYYEQYF. CDR3 nucleotides: TGTGCCAGCAGCTTTAGAACTAGCGCCTACTACGAGCAGTACTTC. The full variable domain, completed using reference TRBV5-6 and TRBJ2-7, is DAGVTQSPTHLIKTRGQQVTLRCSPKSGHDTVSWYQQALGQGPQFIFQYYEEEERQRGNFPDRFSGHQFPNYSSELNVNALLLGDSALYLCASSFRTSAYYEQYFGPGTRLTVT.

The chain combines TRBV9 with TRBJ1-3; TRBD1 matches at 9 bases. The CDR3 sequence is 16 residues long. From germline, CDR1 is SGDLS and CDR2 YYNGEE. Trimming cost V 4 bases and J 3 bases; bases outside gene matches: 8. Here the CDR3 reads CASSTLTGGFGNTIYF. In DNA, the CDR3 is TGTGCCAGCAGCACCTTGACAGGGGGGTTTGGAAACACCATATATTTT.

V and J are TRBV6-1 and TRBJ2-1, with a tentative D call TRBD1 (6 bases). Per the germline V gene, CDR1 is MNHNS and CDR2 is SASEGT. This CDR3 has 17 residues. The V end was cut by 3 bases, the J end by 0 bases, with 15 bases between. CDR3 residues: CASSDTGHSSSYNEQFF. CDR3 bases: TGTGCCAGCAGTGATACGGGACACTCGAGCTCCTACAATGAGCAGTTCTTC.

This clone was seen a handful of times. CDR3 residues: CASSPTRDYEQYF. In DNA, the CDR3 is TGTGCCAGCAGCCCCACTAGGGACTACGAGCAGTACTTC. The rearrangement joins TRBV2 to TRBJ2-7, with D perhaps TRBD2 (5 bases). Germline assignment: CDR1 SNHLY and CDR2 FYNNEI. V was shortened by 6 bases and J by 3 bases, with 12 bases between the two germline ends. There are 13 residues in the CDR3.